The 15 T cell receptor beta chains reported below all come from one sample, sequenced in a study of cytomegalovirus exposure and HLA in healthy donors. Vbeta (60) and Jbeta (13) primers were used in the PCR. Profiled with immunoSEQ multiplex PCR; TCRdb holds only in-frame clones, not every one. The sample has approximately 100,000 clones, roughly four fifths seen once. Sequenced input: PBMCs. Every receptor here comes from a man aged 50 to 59 in good health and CMV-seronegative.

This clone is a singleton in its sample. The chain recombines TRBV5-1 with TRBJ2-5; tentatively, D is TRBD1 (5 bases). The J call may be mistaken, given a closer DNA end match to TRBJ2-7. Germline V CDR1 and CDR2: SGHRS, YFSETQ. CDR3 length equals 14 residues. The CDR3 loop reads CASSPTVSSYEQYF. The CDR3 nucleotides read TGCGCCAGCAGCCCGACAGTAAGCTCCTACGAGCAGTACTTC.

The chain links TRBV29-1 to TRBJ2-5; 12 bases match TRBD2. The DNA end lines up better with TRBJ2-7; the J call may be wrong. Germline-derived CDR1 and CDR2 are SQVTM and ANQGSEA. The CDR3 has 12 residues. The CDR3 sequence: CSASGRAGEQYF. CDR3 coding DNA: TGCAGCGCTAGCGGGAGGGCCGGCGAGCAGTACTTC.

The count of this clone is one. The chain recombines TRBV7-8 with TRBJ1-5, with D possibly being TRBD1 (6 bases). Germline lookup yields CDR1 SGHVS and CDR2 FQNEAQ. V lost 2 bases and J lost 4, with 18 bases in between. The CDR3 covers 17 residues. The CDR3 DNA sequence: TGTGCCAGCAGCTTAACAGGGTACGGGATTCGAAATCAGCCCCAGCATTTT. Protein sequence: CASSLTGYGIRNQPQHF.

This clone was seen only a few times. The chain is built from TRBV6-1 and TRBJ1-1; no firm D call. The CDR3 loop spans 10 amino acids. CDR1 and CDR2 from the germline V gene are MNHNS and SASEGT. CDR3 sequence reads: CAGGETEAFF. The CDR3 region has the DNA TGTGCTGGAGGTGAGACTGAAGCTTTCTTT.

The V and J genes are TRBV18 and TRBJ2-1; 14 bases map to TRBD2. There are 16 residues in the CDR3. Looked up from germline, CDR1 is KGHSH and CDR2 is LQKENI. The J segment lost 6 bases and the V segment lost 6 bases, leaving 7 bases of the junction unmatched. In DNA form, the CDR3 reads TGTGCCAGCTCGCCGAGACTAGCGGGGGGGGTCAATGAGCAGTTCTTC. Protein sequence: CASSPRLAGGVNEQFF.

This chain connects TRBV11-1 to TRBJ2-2; 9 nucleotides match TRBD1. The CDR3 is 15 residues long. The germline V gene has CDR1 SGHAT and CDR2 FQDESV (reference sequence). Germline trimming cut 5 bases from V and 4 bases from J; bases unmatched to any gene: 5. The CDR3 spells CASSRQGVPTGELFF. The CDR3 DNA sequence: TGTGCCAGCAGCAGACAGGGGGTGCCCACCGGGGAGCTGTTTTTT.

This clone was picked up a small number of times. The chain recombines TRBV9 with TRBJ1-6; 7 nucleotides line up with TRBD1. The CDR3 is 15 residues long. Germline V gene lookup returns CDR1 SGDLS and CDR2 YYNGEE. V gave up 4 bases and J gave up 10 bases; unmatched junction bases: 11. CDR3 sequence reads: CASSSGGQSISPLHF. The CDR3 DNA is TGTGCCAGCAGCTCCGGGGGACAGTCTATATCACCCCTCCACTTT.

V and J are TRBV30 and TRBJ1-5; D may be TRBD1 (6 bases). Trimming took off 2 bases at V and 1 base at J, with 9 bases between the two ends. The CDR3 spans 14 residues. The V gene's germline CDR1 is GTSNPN and CDR2 SVGIG (reference sequence). The CDR3 loop reads CAWSTGISNQPQHF. As DNA, the CDR3 is TGTGCCTGGAGTACAGGGATAAGCAATCAGCCCCAGCATTTT.

In its sample, this clone was seen once. V usage is TRBV13 and J usage is TRBJ1-1; D not certain. In germline, CDR1 is PRHDT, CDR2 FYEKMQ (reference sequence). V was shortened by 4 bases and J by 6 bases, with 9 bases between the two germline ends. The CDR3 consists of 12 residues. The CDR3 loop reads CASSSGGAEAFF. As DNA, the CDR3 is TGTGCCAGCAGCTCCGGAGGAGCTGAAGCTTTCTTT.

The chain recombines TRBV28 with TRBJ1-1; possibly TRBD1 for D (5 bases). The CDR3 runs 15 residues. V lost 0 bases and J lost 0, with 8 bases in between. Germline CDR1 MDHEN, CDR2 SYDVKM. CDR3 nucleotide sequence: TGTGCCAGCAGTTTATGGGGGCTCATGAACACTGAAGCTTTCTTT. The encoded protein is CASSLWGLMNTEAFF. The full variable domain, rest sourced from reference TRBV28 and TRBJ1-1, is DVKVTQSSRYLVKRTGEKVFLECVQDMDHENMFWYRQDPGLGLRLIYFSYDVKMKEKGDIPEGYSVSREKKERFSLILESASTNQTSMYLCASSLWGLMNTEAFFGQGTRLTVV.

The sample holds one count of this clone. V gene TRBV10-3 combines with J gene TRBJ2-1, with D possibly TRBD1 on 6 matching bases. The CDR3 runs to 14 residues. V was pared by 0 bases and J by 9 bases, with 12 bases between. Per germline, CDR1 ENHRY and CDR2 SYGVKD. For the CDR3, the DNA is TGTGCCATCAGTGAGTCAACAGGGACCTTTGAGCAGTTCTTC. Its translation is CAISESTGTFEQFF.

Of note for this clone: The sample contains more than one DNA sequence encoding this CDR3. The rearrangement joins TRBV6-5 to TRBJ2-7, with D uncertain. Germline CDR1 MNHEY, CDR2 SVGAGI. The CDR3 is 11 residues long. Trimming cost V 6 bases and J 4 bases, with 7 bases left between them. The CDR3 sequence is CASRENYEQYF. In nucleotides, the CDR3 is TGTGCCAGCAGGGAGAATTACGAGCAGTACTTC.

The genes are TRBV15 and TRBJ2-7; 9 nucleotides align to TRBD2. This CDR3 is 17 amino acids long. Looked up from germline, CDR1 is LNHNV and CDR2 is YYDKDF (reference sequence). The ends lost 5 bases at V and 6 bases at J; junction bases unmatched: 17. CDR3 residues: CATSRQAGGLMGSEQYF. The CDR3 bases are TGTGCCACCAGCCGGCAAGCGGGAGGACTAATGGGGTCCGAGCAGTACTTC.

The rearrangement uses TRBV5-1 and TRBJ2-1; 10 bases fit TRBD2. V lost 4 bases and J lost 5; bases outside the gene matches: 9. CDR1 and CDR2 from the germline V gene are SGHRS and YFSETQ. This CDR3 is built from 16 residues. CDR3 sequence reads: CASSEIAGGRNNEQFF. Here the CDR3 DNA reads TGCGCCAGCAGCGAAATAGCGGGAGGTAGGAACAATGAGCAGTTCTTC. Combining the CDR3 with reference TRBV5-1 and TRBJ2-1 gives the whole variable domain KAGVTQTPRYLIKTRGQQVTLSCSPISGHRSVSWYQQTPGQGLQFLFEYFSETQRNKGNFPGRFSGRQFSNSRSEMNVSTLELGDSALYLCASSEIAGGRNNEQFFGPGTRLTVL.

This clone was counted a few times. The chain employs TRBV18 and TRBJ1-5, with a possible D match to TRBD1 (5 bases). Trimming pared 3 bases from V and 5 bases from J, leaving 8 bases between. The CDR3 covers 13 residues. Germline V gene data show CDR1 as KGHSH and CDR2 as LQKENI. CDR3 sequence (DNA): TGTGCCAGCTCACCGGGGGGGGATCAGCCCCAGCATTTT. This sequence encodes CASSPGGDQPQHF.